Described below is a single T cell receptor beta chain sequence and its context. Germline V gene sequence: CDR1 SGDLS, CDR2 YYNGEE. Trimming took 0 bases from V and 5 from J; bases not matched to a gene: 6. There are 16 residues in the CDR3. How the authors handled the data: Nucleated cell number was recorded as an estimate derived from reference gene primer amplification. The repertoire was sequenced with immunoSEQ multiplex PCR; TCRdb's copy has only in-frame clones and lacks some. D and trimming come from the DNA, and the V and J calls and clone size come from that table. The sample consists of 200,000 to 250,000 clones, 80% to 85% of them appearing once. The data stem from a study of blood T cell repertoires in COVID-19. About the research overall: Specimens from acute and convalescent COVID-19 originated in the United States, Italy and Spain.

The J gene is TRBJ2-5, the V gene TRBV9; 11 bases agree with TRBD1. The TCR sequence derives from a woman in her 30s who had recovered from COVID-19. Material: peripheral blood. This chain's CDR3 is CASSVAWTGGMETQYF. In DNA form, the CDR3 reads TGTGCCAGCAGCGTAGCTTGGACAGGGGGCATGGAGACCCAGTACTTC.